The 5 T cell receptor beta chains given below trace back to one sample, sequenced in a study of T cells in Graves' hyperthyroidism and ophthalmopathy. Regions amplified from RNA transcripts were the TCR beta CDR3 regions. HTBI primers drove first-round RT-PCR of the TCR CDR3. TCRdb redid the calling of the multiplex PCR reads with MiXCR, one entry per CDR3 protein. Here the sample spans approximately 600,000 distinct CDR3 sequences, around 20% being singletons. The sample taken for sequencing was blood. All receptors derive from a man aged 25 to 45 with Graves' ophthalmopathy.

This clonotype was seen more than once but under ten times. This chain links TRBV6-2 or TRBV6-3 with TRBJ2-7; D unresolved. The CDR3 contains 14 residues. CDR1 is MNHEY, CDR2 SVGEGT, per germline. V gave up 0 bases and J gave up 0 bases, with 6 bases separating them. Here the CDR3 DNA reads TGTGCCAGCAGTTACTCGACTGACTCCTACGAGCAGTACTTC. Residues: CASSYSTDSYEQYF.

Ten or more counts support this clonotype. CDR3 in amino acids: CASSIRATDTQYF. CDR3 DNA: TGCGCCAGCAGCATCAGGGCCACAGATACGCAGTATTTT. This chain links TRBV5-1 with TRBJ2-3; a weak D match, TRBD1 (5 bases). CDR3 length equals 13 residues. From germline, CDR1 is SGHRS and CDR2 YFSETQ. Trimming removed 4 bases at V and 2 bases at J, with 8 bases between.

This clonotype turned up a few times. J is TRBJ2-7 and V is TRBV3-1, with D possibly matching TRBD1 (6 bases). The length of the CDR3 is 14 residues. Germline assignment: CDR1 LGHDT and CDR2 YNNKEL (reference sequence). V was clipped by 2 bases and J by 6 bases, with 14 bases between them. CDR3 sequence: CASSQRDTLGEQYF. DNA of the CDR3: TGTGCCAGCAGCCAAAGGGACACCTTGGGCGAGCAGTACTTC.

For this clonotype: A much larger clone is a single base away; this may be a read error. CDR3 DNA sequence: TGTGCCAGCGGCCAGACAGTGAATAATCAGCCCCAGCATTTT. Its translation is CASGQTVNNQPQHF. This chain uses TRBV5-5 with TRBJ1-5; possibly TRBD1 for D (5 bases). Trimming removed 7 bases at V and 4 bases at J, with 15 bases between. From germline, CDR1 is SGHKS and CDR2 YYEKEE (reference sequence). The CDR3 is 14 residues long.

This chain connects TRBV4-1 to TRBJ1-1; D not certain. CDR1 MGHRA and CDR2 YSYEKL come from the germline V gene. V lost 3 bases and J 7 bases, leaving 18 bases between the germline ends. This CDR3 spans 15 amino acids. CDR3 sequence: CASSHLWEVTLEAFF. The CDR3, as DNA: TGCGCCAGCAGCCACCTTTGGGAGGTCACTCTTGAAGCTTTCTTT.